This entry is about one T cell receptor beta chain. It was with a sample-barcoded 5' primer and a J-beta primer mix that a second PCR of about 7 to 12 cycles was run. A tag from a template-switch adaptor with 12 random nucleotides marked each cDNA molecule. TCRdb reprocessed the 5' RACE reads via MiXCR and lists one record per CDR3 protein. The sample has about 800,000 distinct CDR3 sequences, 46% seen once. This entry belongs to a study of blood T cells in healthy people across ages. Germline V gives CDR1 MGHDK, CDR2 SYGVNS. The germline V and J ends were trimmed by 10 bases and 9 bases, with 21 bases remaining between them. The CDR3 totals 13 residues.

The clonotype comes from an elderly man in good health. The rearrangement joins TRBV25-1 to TRBJ1-2, with D possibly TRBD1 on 5 matching bases. The sequenced sample was blood. The CDR3 region is CATNSEGSRSYTF. The CDR3 bases are TGTGCCACCAATAGCGAGGGGTCCCGGAGCTACACCTTC.